These 24 T cell receptor beta chains came from one sample sequenced in a study of beta chain features in type 1 diabetes. Findings of the study overall: All four CD4+ subsets of Type 1 diabetes patients contained TCRB CDR3s that were moderately but significantly shorter.

The authors reverse transcribed all of the isolated RNA, so sequencing captured expressed TCRB transcripts. Libraries were prepared by immunoSEQ multiplex PCR; TCRdb keeps only in-frame clonotypes and omits some of them. The sample lists 600,000 to 700,000 clones; 9.5% to 15% were seen once. The antigens for these receptors are not known. Sequences were obtained from naive CD4+ T cells from blood. These receptors all stem from a man aged 25-40 years with type 1 diabetes.

This clone was detected only a few times. The chain has TRBV7-2 and TRBJ1-2, with 8 nucleotides matching TRBD1. J lost 6 bases, V lost 3 bases, and 9 bases had no gene match. CDR1 SGHTA and CDR2 FQGNSA come from the germline V gene. This CDR3 has 15 residues. The CDR3 DNA sequence: TGTGCCAGCAGCTTCGCAGGGGGCGAGTCCAATGGCTACACCTTC. Translation gives CASSFAGGESNGYTF.

This clone has more than one count but fewer than ten. This sequence joins TRBV28 and TRBJ2-7; no firm D call. CDR3 length equals 11 residues. Trimming pared 6 bases from V and 3 bases from J, leaving 6 bases between. The germline V gene has CDR1 MDHEN and CDR2 SYDVKM. The CDR3 spells CASRSNYEQYF. As DNA, the CDR3 is TGTGCCAGCAGATCGAACTACGAGCAGTACTTC.

This clone was seen a few times. The chain is built from TRBV7-2 and TRBJ2-5; 7 positions agree with TRBD1. The CDR3 spans 15 residues. Looked up from germline, CDR1 is SGHTA and CDR2 is FQGNSA. V lost 7 bases and J lost 2; bases outside the gene matches: 10. CDR3 DNA sequence: TGTGCCAGCAAACAAGGGGGCAGTCTTCAAGAGACCCAGTACTTC. It specifies CASKQGGSLQETQYF.

The CDR3 reads CASSPRGTNEKLFF. The CDR3 bases are TGTGCCAGCAGCCCGAGGGGCACTAATGAAAAACTGTTTTTT. This chain links TRBV4-2 with TRBJ1-4; TRBD1 might be the D (5 bases). Germline V lookup: CDR1 LGHNA, CDR2 YNFKEQ. The V gene lost 4 bases and the J gene lost 2 bases, with 8 bases spanning the gap. CDR3 length equals 14 residues.

This chain connects TRBV7-2 to TRBJ1-3, with TRBD1 matching 7 bases. The CDR3 is 15 residues long. The V segment lost 2 bases and the J segment 2 bases; nucleotides outside the gene matches: 3. Germline V gives CDR1 SGHTA, CDR2 FQGNSA. CDR3 region: CASSLQGVAGNTIYF. The CDR3 coding sequence is TGTGCCAGCAGCTTACAGGGGGTTGCTGGAAACACCATATATTTT. The full variable domain, completed using reference TRBV7-2 and TRBJ1-3, is GAGVSQSPSNKVTEKGKDVELRCDPISGHTALYWYRQSLGQGLEFLIYFQGNSAPDKSGLPSDRFSAERTGGSVSTLTIQRTQQEDSAVYLCASSLQGVAGNTIYFGEGSWLTVV.

This clone was observed a handful of times. This rearrangement joins TRBV4-1 to TRBJ2-7, with D perhaps assigned TRBD1 or TRBD2 (5 bases each). This CDR3 contains 14 residues. Germline V gives CDR1 MGHRA, CDR2 YSYEKL. Between the trimmed V and J ends, which lost 2 bases and 1 base, there was a span of 9 bases. Written as DNA, the CDR3 is TGCGCCAGCAGCCAACGGGACGGGTCCTACGAGCAGTACTTC. Translating gives CASSQRDGSYEQYF.

This clone was seen a handful of times. The chain uses TRBV7-9 and TRBJ2-2, with D possibly being TRBD2 (5 bases). The CDR3 runs to 16 residues. Germline CDR1 is SEHNR and CDR2 is FQNEAQ (reference sequence). Trimming stripped 5 bases from V and 0 bases from J, with 13 bases between. The chain's CDR3 is CASSRRGNPNTGELFF. The CDR3, as DNA: TGTGCCAGCAGCCGCCGAGGGAACCCGAACACCGGGGAGCTGTTTTTT. Drawing the rest from reference TRBV7-9 and TRBJ2-2, the complete variable domain is DTGVSQNPRHKITKRGQNVTFRCDPISEHNRLYWYRQTLGQGPEFLTYFQNEAQLEKSRLLSDRFSAERPKGSFSTLEIQRTEQGDSAMYLCASSRRGNPNTGELFFGEGSRLTVL.

V is TRBV5-1 and J is TRBJ2-6; D is tentatively TRBD1 or TRBD2 (5 bases each). V dropped 4 bases and J dropped 0 bases, with 14 bases sitting between them. The CDR3 covers 17 residues. Germline CDR1 reads SGHRS; CDR2 reads YFSETQ. In DNA, the CDR3 is TGCGCCAGCAGCCCCACCGGGACGGGCTCTGGGGCCAACGTCCTGACTTTC. Its translation is CASSPTGTGSGANVLTF.

This chain uses TRBV7-2 with TRBJ1-4, with 7 nucleotides matching TRBD1. The CDR3 is made up of 16 amino acids. V shed 5 bases and J 3 bases; nucleotides not matched to a gene: 9. Per the germline V gene, CDR1 is SGHTA and CDR2 is FQGNSA. In DNA form, the CDR3 reads TGTGCCAGCAGCATGCAGACAGGGCGGGCTAATGAAAAACTGTTTTTT. Translating gives CASSMQTGRANEKLFF.

This clone was seen more than once but under ten times. CDR3 coding DNA: TGTGCCAGTAGTACGGGACAGGCGTTTTACGAGCAGTACTTC. It translates to CASSTGQAFYEQYF. The rearrangement uses TRBV19 and TRBJ2-7, with 8 bases matching TRBD1. Per germline, CDR1 LNHDA and CDR2 SQIVND (reference sequence). Losses at the gene ends were 4 bases for V and 4 bases for J; bases not matched to a gene: 6. The CDR3 runs 14 residues.

This clone was detected only a few times. The rearrangement uses TRBV2 and TRBJ1-1; D gene ambiguous. Germline CDR1 reads SNHLY; CDR2 reads FYNNEI. The CDR3 extends over 14 amino acids. Trimming shortened V by 1 base and J by 0 bases, and 6 bases separated the two germline ends. In nucleotides, the CDR3 is TGTGCCAGCAGTGAAGGGCTTTTGAACACTGAAGCTTTCTTT. Protein: CASSEGLLNTEAFF.

This chain joins TRBV7-9 and TRBJ2-2; the D gene is possibly TRBD2 (6 bases). CDR3 length: 15 residues. Trimming shortened V by 2 bases and J by 7 bases, and 14 bases separated the two germline ends. Germline V CDR1 and CDR2: SEHNR, FQNEAQ (reference sequence). This CDR3 reads CASSLRVGGIGELFF. The CDR3 nucleotides are TGTGCCAGCAGCTTACGGGTCGGCGGGATCGGGGAGCTGTTTTTT.

The genes are TRBV14 and TRBJ2-2; no reliable D call. Germline V CDR1 and CDR2: SGHDN, FVKESK. Trimming stripped 0 bases from V and 0 bases from J, with 11 bases between. The CDR3 sequence is 17 residues long. CDR3 bases: TGTGCCAGCAGCCAAGATCTTGTTTCGGCGAACACCGGGGAGCTGTTTTTT. This translates into CASSQDLVSANTGELFF.

CDR3 DNA: TGTGCCAGTAGTATTCAGGGGCCCCGCTCTCGGGAGCAGTACTTC. Residues: CASSIQGPRSREQYF. The chain carries TRBV19 and TRBJ2-7, with a tentative D call TRBD1 (6 bases). The CDR3 loop spans 15 amino acids. Trimming shortened V by 3 bases and J by 7 bases, and 19 bases separated the two germline ends. Germline V gene data show CDR1 as LNHDA and CDR2 as SQIVND (reference sequence).

Only a few counts were recorded for this clone. The V call is TRBV6-8, the J call TRBJ1-5, with TRBD1 identical over 7 bases. The CDR3 is 15 amino acids. Germline V CDR1 and CDR2: MNHGY, SAAAGT. Losses at the gene ends were 2 bases for V and 3 bases for J; bases not matched to a gene: 4. The CDR3 spells CASSYRDRDNQPQHF. The CDR3 DNA follows: TGTGCCAGCAGTTACCGGGACAGAGACAATCAGCCCCAGCATTTT.

This chain connects TRBV2 to TRBJ1-5; TRBD1 matches 7 bases. Trimming cost V 7 bases and J 3 bases; bases outside gene matches: 9. This CDR3 has 15 amino acids. The V gene's germline CDR1 is SNHLY and CDR2 FYNNEI. This CDR3 reads CASTFSTGLNQPQHF. CDR3 nucleotide sequence: TGTGCCAGCACCTTTTCGACAGGGCTCAATCAGCCCCAGCATTTT.

This clone was detected only a few times. J is TRBJ1-1 and V is TRBV9; D may be TRBD1 (5 bases). The CDR3 has 13 amino acids. With 3 bases removed from V and 11 bases from J, the gap between germline ends came to 17 bases. Germline V gives CDR1 SGDLS, CDR2 YYNGEE. The CDR3 region has the DNA TGTGCCAGCAGCGGAGCCACCGGGGCCCACGCTTTCTTT. Translation gives CASSGATGAHAFF.

This clone occurred a few times. The chain combines TRBV5-4 with TRBJ2-7; no reliable D call. The length of the CDR3 is 13 residues. Germline CDR1 and CDR2: SGHNT and YYREEE (reference sequence). V was shortened by 0 bases and J by 0 bases, with 4 bases between the two germline ends. Here the CDR3 reads CASSLDASYEQYF. CDR3 in DNA: TGTGCCAGCAGCTTGGATGCCTCCTACGAGCAGTACTTC.

V gene TRBV6-5 combines with J gene TRBJ2-7; tentatively, D is TRBD1 (6 bases). Germline-derived CDR1 and CDR2 are MNHEY and SVGAGI. V lost 5 bases, J lost 6 bases, and 20 bases lay in between. The CDR3 covers 15 residues. The CDR3 sequence is CASSRSRDNFGEQYF. CDR3 in DNA: TGTGCCAGCAGTCGATCCCGGGACAACTTCGGCGAGCAGTACTTC.

This clone was counted between two and nine times. The rearrangement links TRBV2 to TRBJ1-3; no clear D gene. The germline gives CDR1 SNHLY, CDR2 FYNNEI. Trimming left V 1 base short and J 0 bases short, with 7 bases between. This CDR3 contains 15 residues. The CDR3 loop reads CASSEEGSSGNTIYF. DNA of the CDR3: TGTGCCAGCAGTGAAGAAGGAAGCTCTGGAAACACCATATATTTT.

The rearrangement links TRBV2 to TRBJ2-5; D possibly uses TRBD1 or TRBD2 (6 bases each). In germline, CDR1 is SNHLY, CDR2 FYNNEI. The CDR3 length is 15 residues. Trimming cost V 3 bases and J 5 bases, with 16 bases left between them. In DNA, the CDR3 is TGTGCCAGCAGTGATAGATGGACGGGGGCCGAGACCCAGTACTTC. Protein product: CASSDRWTGAETQYF.

This clone was seen more than once but under ten times. The chain uses TRBV2 and TRBJ1-2; D may be TRBD1 (5 bases). Per germline, CDR1 SNHLY and CDR2 FYNNEI. The CDR3 runs to 12 residues. V lost 4 bases to trimming and J lost 7 bases, with 10 bases between them. CDR3 sequence (DNA): TGTGCCAGCAGTGGACAGAGCATTGGCTACACCTTC. Translating gives CASSGQSIGYTF.

As for this clone: This same CDR3 is encoded by further DNA sequences in the sample. The J gene is TRBJ2-2, the V gene TRBV9; 8 bases are a match to TRBD1. The CDR3 runs 15 residues. V gave up 3 bases and J gave up 0 bases; unmatched junction bases: 1. Germline V gene sequence: CDR1 SGDLS, CDR2 YYNGEE. The CDR3 loop is CASSETGANTGELFF. CDR3 nucleotides: TGTGCCAGCAGCGAGACAGGGGCGAACACCGGGGAGCTGTTTTTT.

The V call is TRBV5-1, the J call TRBJ2-3; no firm D call. Germline CDR1 reads SGHRS; CDR2 reads YFSETQ. V lost 4 bases and J 5 bases, leaving 17 bases between the germline ends. The length of the CDR3 is 15 residues. CDR3 nucleotides: TGCGCCAGCAGCCCCGCGGAGACGCACGAAGATACGCAGTATTTT. It codes for CASSPAETHEDTQYF.